This T cell receptor (beta chain) was sequenced for a study of a mutant IDH1 vaccine in newly diagnosed glioma. Study at large: Patients were pretreated with radiotherapy, temozolomide, or both, mostly both.

Trimming at V came to 4 bases and at J to 2 bases, leaving 11 bases not matched to a gene. The CDR3 is 16 amino acids. Germline V gene sequence: CDR1 GTSNPN, CDR2 SVGIG (reference sequence). Concerning this clone: As yet, its antigen is unknown.

Here immunoSEQ multiplex PCR was the method, and the copy in TCRdb shows in-frame clones only, minus some. The sample holds approximately 67,000 clones; 84% are singletons and the top ten take about an eighth. Documented time point: week 23, last vaccination. The vaccine gave 300 ug of a 20-mer mutant IDH1 peptide subcutaneously per dose. The V and J genes are TRBV30 and TRBJ2-3; 8 bases fit TRBD1. Source: PBMCs, taken from a glioma patient whose treatment included an IDH1 peptide vaccine. The source is a man aged 18 to 29 with glioma. The CDR3 region has the DNA TGTGCCTGGAATTCCGGCACAGGGGGTCTCACAGATACGCAGTATTTT. Translating it yields CAWNSGTGGLTDTQYF.